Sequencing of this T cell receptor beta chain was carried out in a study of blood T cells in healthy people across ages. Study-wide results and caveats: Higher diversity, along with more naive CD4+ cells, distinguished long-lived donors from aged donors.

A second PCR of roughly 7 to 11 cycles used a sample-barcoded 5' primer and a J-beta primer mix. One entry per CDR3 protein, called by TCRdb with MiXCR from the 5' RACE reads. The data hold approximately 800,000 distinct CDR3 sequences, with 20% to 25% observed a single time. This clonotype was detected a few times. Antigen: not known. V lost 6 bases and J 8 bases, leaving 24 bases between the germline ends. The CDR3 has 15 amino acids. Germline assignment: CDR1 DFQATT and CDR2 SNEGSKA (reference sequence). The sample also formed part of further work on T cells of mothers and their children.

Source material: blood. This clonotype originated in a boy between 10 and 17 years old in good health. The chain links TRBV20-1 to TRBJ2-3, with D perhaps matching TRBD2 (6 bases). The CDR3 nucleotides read TGCAGTGCCGAACCCCTAGCAACTGCGGGACTTACGCAGTATTTT. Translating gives CSAEPLATAGLTQYF.